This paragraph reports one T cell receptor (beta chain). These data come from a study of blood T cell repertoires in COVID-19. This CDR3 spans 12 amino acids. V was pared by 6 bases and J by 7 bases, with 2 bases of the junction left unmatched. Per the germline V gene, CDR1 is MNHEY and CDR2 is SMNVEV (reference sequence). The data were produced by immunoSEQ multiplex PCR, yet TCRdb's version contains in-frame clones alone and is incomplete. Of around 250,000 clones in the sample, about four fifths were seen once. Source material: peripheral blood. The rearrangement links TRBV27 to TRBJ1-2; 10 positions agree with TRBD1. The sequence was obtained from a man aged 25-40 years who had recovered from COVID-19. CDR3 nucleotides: TGTGCCAGCAGCAGGACAGGGGGTGGCTACACCTTC. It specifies CASSRTGGGYTF.